The clone carrying this T cell receptor beta chain was seen just once. Repertoires were generated with immunoSEQ multiplex PCR, while TCRdb's copy carries only in-frame clones and drops some. The data hold under 2,000,000 clones, with about 95% observed a single time. The CDR3 is made up of 14 amino acids. V shed 7 bases and J shed 4 bases, with 17 bases lying between them. This sample stems from a study of shared clonotypes between healthy human individuals. It was CD45RO-negative cells, positively selected for CCR7, that made up naive CD8 cells, with terminally differentiated effector memory CD45RA+ cells excluded.

This sequence was found in a man aged 18 to 35 in good health. The rearrangement uses TRBV23-1 and TRBJ2-7, with D perhaps TRBD1 or TRBD2 (5 bases each). TRBV23-1 is placed among ORFs of uncertain function. The specimen sequenced was naive CD8+ T cells sorted from blood. This CDR3 is CASTDRGQRYEQYF. As DNA, the CDR3 is TGCGCCAGCACCGACCGGGGCCAGCGATACGAGCAGTACTTC.